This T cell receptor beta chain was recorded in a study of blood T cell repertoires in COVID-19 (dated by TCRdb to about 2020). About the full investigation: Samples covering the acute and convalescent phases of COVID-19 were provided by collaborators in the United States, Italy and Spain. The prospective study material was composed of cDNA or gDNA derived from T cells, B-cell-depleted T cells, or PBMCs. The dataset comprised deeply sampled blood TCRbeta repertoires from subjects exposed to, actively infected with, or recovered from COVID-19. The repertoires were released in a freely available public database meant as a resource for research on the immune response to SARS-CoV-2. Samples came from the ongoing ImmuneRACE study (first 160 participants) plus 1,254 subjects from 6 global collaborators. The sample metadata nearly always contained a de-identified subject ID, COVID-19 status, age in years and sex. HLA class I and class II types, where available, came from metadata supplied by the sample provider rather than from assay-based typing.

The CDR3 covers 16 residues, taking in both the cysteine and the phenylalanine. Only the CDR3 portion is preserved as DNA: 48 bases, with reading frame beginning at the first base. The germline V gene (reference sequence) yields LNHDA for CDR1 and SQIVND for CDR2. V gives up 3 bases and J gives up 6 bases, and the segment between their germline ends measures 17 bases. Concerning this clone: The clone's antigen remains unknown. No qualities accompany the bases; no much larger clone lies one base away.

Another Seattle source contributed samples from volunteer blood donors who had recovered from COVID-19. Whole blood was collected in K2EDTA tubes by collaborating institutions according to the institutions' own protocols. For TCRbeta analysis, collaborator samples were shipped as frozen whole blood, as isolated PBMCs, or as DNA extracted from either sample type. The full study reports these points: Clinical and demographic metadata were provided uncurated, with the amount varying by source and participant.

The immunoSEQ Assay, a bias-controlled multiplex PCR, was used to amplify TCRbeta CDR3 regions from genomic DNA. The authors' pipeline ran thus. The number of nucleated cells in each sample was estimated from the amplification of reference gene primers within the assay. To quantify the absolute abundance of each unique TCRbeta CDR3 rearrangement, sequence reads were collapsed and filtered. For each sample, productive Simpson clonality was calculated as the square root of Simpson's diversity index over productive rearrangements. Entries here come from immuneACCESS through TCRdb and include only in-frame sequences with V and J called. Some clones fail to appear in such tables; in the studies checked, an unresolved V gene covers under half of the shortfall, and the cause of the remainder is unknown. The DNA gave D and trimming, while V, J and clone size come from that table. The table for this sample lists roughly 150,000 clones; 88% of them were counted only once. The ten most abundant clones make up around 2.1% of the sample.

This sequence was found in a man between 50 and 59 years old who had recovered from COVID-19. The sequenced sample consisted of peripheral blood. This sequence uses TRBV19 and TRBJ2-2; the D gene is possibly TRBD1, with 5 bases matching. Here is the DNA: TGTGCCAGTAGTATGCAGGGCAAGGGTTCGGCCGGGGAGCTGTTTTTT. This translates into CASSMQGKGSAGELFF.